Shown below are 3 T cell receptor beta chains from a single sample sequenced in a study of early T cells in non-severe SARS-CoV-2 infection. TCRdb passed the 5' RACE reads through MiXCR, listing each CDR3 protein once. The sample holds about 59,000 distinct CDR3 sequences, around 13% seen once. Sequenced material: whole blood. Source of these receptors: an adult who was a healthcare worker with PCR-confirmed SARS-CoV-2 infection or an uninfected control (not recorded which).

Ten or more counts support this clonotype. The CDR3 reads CASSLGASTEAFF. Written as DNA, the CDR3 is TGCGCCAGCAGCTTGGGAGCGTCAACTGAAGCTTTCTTT. The V gene is TRBV5-1, the J gene TRBJ1-1; D is uncertain. The CDR3 is 13 residues long. Per the germline V gene, CDR1 is SGHRS and CDR2 is YFSETQ. Between the trimmed V and J ends, which lost 0 bases and 5 bases, there was a span of 8 bases.

This clonotype appeared many times. This sequence joins TRBV3-1 and TRBJ1-2; TRBD1 matches at 8 bases. The CDR3 runs to 15 residues. Germline loops: CDR1 LGHDT, CDR2 YNNKEL (reference sequence). J was trimmed by 4 bases and V by 8 bases; bases with no gene match: 12. The CDR3 protein is CASHDRGGGSYGYTF. The DNA of the CDR3 is TGTGCCAGCCACGACAGGGGCGGAGGTAGCTATGGCTACACCTTC.

At least ten counts were recorded for this clonotype. This chain uses TRBV2 with TRBJ2-7; 7 nucleotides agree with TRBD1. The germline V gene has CDR1 SNHLY and CDR2 FYNNEI. The CDR3 has 15 amino acids. J gave up 0 bases and V 6 bases, and 8 bases lay outside the gene matches. CDR3 nucleotide sequence: TGTGCCAGCAGCTTTGGGACAGATTTCTCCTACGAGCAGTACTTC. Its protein is CASSFGTDFSYEQYF.